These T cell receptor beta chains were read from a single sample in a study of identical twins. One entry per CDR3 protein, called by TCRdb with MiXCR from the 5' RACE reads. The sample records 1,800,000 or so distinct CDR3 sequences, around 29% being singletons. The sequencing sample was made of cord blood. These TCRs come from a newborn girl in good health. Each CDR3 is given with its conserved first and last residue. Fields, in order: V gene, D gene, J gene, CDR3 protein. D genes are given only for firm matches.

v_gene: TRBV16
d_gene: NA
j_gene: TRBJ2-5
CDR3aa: CASSQWRETQYF

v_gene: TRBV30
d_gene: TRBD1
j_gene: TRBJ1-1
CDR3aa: CAWRPGQTMNTEAFF

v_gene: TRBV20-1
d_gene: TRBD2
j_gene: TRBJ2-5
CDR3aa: CSARTSGKETQYF

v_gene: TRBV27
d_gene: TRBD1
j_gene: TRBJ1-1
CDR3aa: CASSSQTGLNTEAFF

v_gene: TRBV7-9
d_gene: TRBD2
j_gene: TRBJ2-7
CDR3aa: CASSPTPGLAGSYEQYF

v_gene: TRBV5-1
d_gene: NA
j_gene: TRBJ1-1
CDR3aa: CASSLVGSLLNTEAFF

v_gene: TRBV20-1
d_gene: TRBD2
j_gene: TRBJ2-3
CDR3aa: CSARVRAGVHTQYF

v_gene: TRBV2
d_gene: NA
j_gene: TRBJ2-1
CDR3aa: CASTGHLSSYNEQFF

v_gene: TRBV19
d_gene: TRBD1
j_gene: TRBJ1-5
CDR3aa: CASSSGQGAWQPQHF

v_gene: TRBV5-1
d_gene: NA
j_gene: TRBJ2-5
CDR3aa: CASSSRLLKETQYF

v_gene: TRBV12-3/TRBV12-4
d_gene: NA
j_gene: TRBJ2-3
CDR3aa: CASSRTLGDTQYF

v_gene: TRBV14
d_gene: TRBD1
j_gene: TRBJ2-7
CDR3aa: CASSHPGQASSFEQYF

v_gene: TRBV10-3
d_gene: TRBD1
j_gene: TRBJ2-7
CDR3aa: CAITLDRGSEQYF

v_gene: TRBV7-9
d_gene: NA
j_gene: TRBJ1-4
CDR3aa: CASSLPRNPTNEKLFF

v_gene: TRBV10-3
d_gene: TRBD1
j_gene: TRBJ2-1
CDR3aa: CAINFKGAYNEQFF

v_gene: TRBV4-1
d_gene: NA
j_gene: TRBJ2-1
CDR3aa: CASSQVFMNEQFF

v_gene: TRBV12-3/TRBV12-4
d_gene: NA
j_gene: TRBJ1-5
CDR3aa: CASSRGQGGTQPQHF

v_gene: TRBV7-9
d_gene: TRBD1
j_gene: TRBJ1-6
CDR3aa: CASSLEDREVGSPLHF

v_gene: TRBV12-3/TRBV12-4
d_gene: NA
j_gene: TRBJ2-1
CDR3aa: CASSLKSSERNEGYNEQFF

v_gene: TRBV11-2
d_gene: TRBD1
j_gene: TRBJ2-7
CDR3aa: CASSSINRGLNEQYF

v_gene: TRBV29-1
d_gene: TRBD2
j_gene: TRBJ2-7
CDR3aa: CSVVGLGTSVYEQYF

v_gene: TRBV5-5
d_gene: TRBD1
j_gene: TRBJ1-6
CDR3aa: CASSVRTGDNSPLHF

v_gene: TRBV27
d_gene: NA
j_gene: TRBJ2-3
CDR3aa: CASSLSLAEKNTDTQYF

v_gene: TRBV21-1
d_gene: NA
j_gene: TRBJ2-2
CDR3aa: CASSKRQGVWTGELFF

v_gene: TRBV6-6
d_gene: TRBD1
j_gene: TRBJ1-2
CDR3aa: CASSYGTGGHYGYTF

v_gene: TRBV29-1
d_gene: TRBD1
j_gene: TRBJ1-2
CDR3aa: CSVEWGVGQGATNYGYTF

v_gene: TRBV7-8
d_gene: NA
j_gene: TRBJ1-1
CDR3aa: CASSATGTEAFF

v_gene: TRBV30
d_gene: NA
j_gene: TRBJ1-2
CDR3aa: CAWSGGAGYTF

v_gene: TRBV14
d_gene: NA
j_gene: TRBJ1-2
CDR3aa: CASSHSGVGSYGYTF

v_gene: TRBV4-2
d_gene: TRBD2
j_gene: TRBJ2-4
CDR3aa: CASSQGGLAGSRHKNIQYF

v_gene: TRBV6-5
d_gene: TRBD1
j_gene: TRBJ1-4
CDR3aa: CASRPGQATNEKLFF

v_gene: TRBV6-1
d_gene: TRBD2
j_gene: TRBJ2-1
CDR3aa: CASYLAGATSSHNEQFF

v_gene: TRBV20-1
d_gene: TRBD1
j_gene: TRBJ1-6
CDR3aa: CSARDHGGGNSPLHF

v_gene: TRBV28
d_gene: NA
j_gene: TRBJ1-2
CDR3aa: CASSSTHRDGYTF

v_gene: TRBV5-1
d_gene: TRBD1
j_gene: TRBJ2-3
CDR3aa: CASSRTGWTDTQYF

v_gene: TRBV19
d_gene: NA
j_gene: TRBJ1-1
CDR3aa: CASTIRGNTEAFF

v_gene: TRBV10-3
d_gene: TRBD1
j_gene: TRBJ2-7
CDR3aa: CAISPLTGGNEQYF

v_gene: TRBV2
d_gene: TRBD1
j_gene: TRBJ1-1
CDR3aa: CASSVRQGITEAFF

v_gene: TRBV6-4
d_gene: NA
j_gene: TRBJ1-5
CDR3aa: CASIRHSIPPQHF

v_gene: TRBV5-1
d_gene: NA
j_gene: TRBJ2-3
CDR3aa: CASSLKGAEDTQYF

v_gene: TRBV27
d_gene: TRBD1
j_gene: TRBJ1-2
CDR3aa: CASSFFVPLGQTNYGYTF

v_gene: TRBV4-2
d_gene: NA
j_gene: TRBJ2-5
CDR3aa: CASRLGDSQYF

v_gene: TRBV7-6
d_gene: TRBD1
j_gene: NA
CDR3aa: CASSSWSRPGQRPYEQYF

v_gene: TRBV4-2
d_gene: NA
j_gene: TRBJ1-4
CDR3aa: CASSQAWGNEKLFF

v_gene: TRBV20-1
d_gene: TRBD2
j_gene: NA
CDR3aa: CSARRTSGIYEQYF